The present T cell receptor beta chain was sequenced within a study of PD-L1 blockade in urothelial cancer. About the research overall: Every 3 weeks, patients received intravenous atezolizumab 1,200 mg, beginning 2014. A median around 140,000 T cells were found in blood samples. Study-level results: Durable-benefit cases showed more tumor-associated blood clone expansion at 3 weeks.

Details on this clone: Its antigen is not identified.

The CDR3 contains 16 residues. In each PCR, synthetic TCR analog templates were spiked in. Repertoires were generated with immunoSEQ multiplex PCR, while TCRdb's copy carries only in-frame clones and drops some. The profile shows roughly 51,000 clones, 70% to 90% of them singletons. The time point denotes: peripheral blood 6 weeks after treatment start. Here the sequenced sample was PBMCs, taken around atezolizumab (anti-PD-L1) treatment. The chain carries TRBV21-1 and TRBJ1-5; the DNA was not compared with TRBD1, the D call given in the table. TRBV21-1 is designated a pseudogene. The TCR was taken from a man over 45 with urothelial cancer. The CDR3 sequence is CASSNLTGSGYQPQHF. The CDR3 DNA reads as TGTGCCAGCAGCAATTTGACAGGGTCGGGCTATCAGCCCCAGCATTTT.